Presented here are 13 T cell receptor beta chains from one specimen sequenced in a study of vaccination effects on CD4 cells after COVID-19. These receptors' targets are unknown. Viral peptide pool expansion of antigen-specific CD4+ T cells preceded sequencing in the ViraFEST assay. It was after nine to eleven days of culture that CD4+ T cells were isolated. The participants, recipients of two vaccine doses, got either BNT162b2 or mRNA-1273. Using immunoSEQ multiplex PCR, the repertoire was profiled, and TCRdb retains in-frame clones only, with some absent. The sample lists more than 60,000 clones, roughly 74% occurring once. The sample consisted of CD4+ T cells from PBMCs cultured with HCoV-229E spike peptides, taken after COVID-19 vaccination. These TCRs come from a human donor who received a COVID-19 vaccine.

V and J are TRBV21-1 and TRBJ1-2; the table's D call, TRBD1, has no DNA check behind it. TRBV21-1 is annotated as a pseudogene. This CDR3 contains 17 residues. DNA for the CDR3: TGTGCCAGCAGCAAAGCCCGTTCTACCAACAGGTGCTATGGCTACACCTTC. Its protein product is CASSKARSTNRCYGYTF.

This chain joins TRBV4-1 and TRBJ1-3; TRBD1 matches at 11 bases. V shed 7 bases, J shed 4 bases, and the junction held 9 bases outside the gene matches. This CDR3 has 16 residues. CDR1 is MGHRA and CDR2 is YSYEKL in the germline V gene. The CDR3 loop is CASTPGTGGTGNTIYF. The CDR3 DNA is TGCGCCAGCACTCCCGGGACAGGGGGGACAGGAAACACCATATATTTT.

A single count supports this clone. The gene calls are TRBV7-3 and TRBJ1-1; a possible D gene is TRBD1 (6 bases). The CDR3 is 13 residues long. From germline, CDR1 is SGHTA and CDR2 FQGTGA. V lost 4 bases and J 7 bases, leaving 13 bases between the germline ends. CDR3 nucleotides: TGTGCCAGCAGCTCCTCAGGGGCAGATGAAGCTTTCTTT. Residues: CASSSSGADEAFF.

The V call is TRBV30, the J call TRBJ1-5, with D perhaps matching TRBD1 (6 bases). The CDR3 is 13 amino acids. Trimming removed 2 bases at V and 8 bases at J, with 13 bases between. The germline CDR1 and CDR2 sequences are GTSNPN and SVGIG (reference sequence). The DNA for the CDR3 is TGTGCCTGGAGTAATCGGGGGCGGAAGCCCCAGCATTTT. The encoded protein is CAWSNRGRKPQHF. The whole variable domain, remainder taken from reference TRBV30 and TRBJ1-5, is SQTIHQWPATLVQPVGSPLSLECTVEGTSNPNLYWYRQAAGRGLQLLFYSVGIGQISSEVPQNLSASRPQDRQFILSSKKLLLSDSGFYLCAWSNRGRKPQHFGDGTRLSIL.

This clone was picked up a small number of times. This chain links TRBV19 with TRBJ1-6; D might be TRBD1 (5 bases). V was trimmed by 6 bases and J by 10 bases, leaving 13 bases between them. This CDR3 is built from 13 residues. The germline CDR1 and CDR2 sequences are LNHDA and SQIVND (reference sequence). CDR3: CASSWAQGSPLHF. The CDR3 DNA reads as TGTGCCAGTAGCTGGGCCCAGGGATCACCCCTCCACTTT.

This clone has just one count. The chain joins TRBV24-1 to TRBJ2-5; weak D call: TRBD1 (6 bases). Trimming removed 5 bases from V and 0 bases from J, with 12 bases in between. CDR3 size: 15 residues. Per germline, CDR1 KGHDR and CDR2 SFDVKD. The CDR3 region is CATSASDSYQETQYF. The CDR3 DNA follows: TGTGCCACCAGTGCCTCGGACAGCTACCAAGAGACCCAGTACTTC.

This chain links TRBV6-1 with TRBJ2-1; no definite D call. From germline, CDR1 is MNHNS and CDR2 SASEGT. V lost 6 bases to trimming and J lost 0 bases, with 9 bases between them. CDR3 length equals 14 residues. This CDR3 is CASRLLSSYNEQFF. The CDR3 DNA sequence: TGTGCCAGCAGGCTCCTGAGCTCCTACAATGAGCAGTTCTTC.

This clone was detected a few times. The genes are TRBV24-1 and TRBJ2-1; D is ambiguous. The V and J ends lost 4 bases and 1 base respectively, with 13 bases between them. This CDR3 region has 16 residues. The germline V gene has CDR1 KGHDR and CDR2 SFDVKD. CDR3 coding DNA: TGTGCCACCAGTGACAGGACGGCGATTTCCTACAATGAGCAGTTCTTC. Its translation: CATSDRTAISYNEQFF.

This clone came up once. The V call is TRBV9, the J call TRBJ2-1; the match to TRBD1 covers 7 bases. Trimming at V came to 4 bases and at J to 5 bases, leaving 6 bases not matched to a gene. The length of the CDR3 is 14 residues. In germline, CDR1 is SGDLS, CDR2 YYNGEE. DNA for the CDR3: TGTGCCAGCAGCCCGACAGGGCTCCACAATGAGCAGTTCTTC. Translating gives CASSPTGLHNEQFF. Drawing the rest from reference TRBV9 and TRBJ2-1, the complete variable domain is DSGVTQTPKHLITATGQRVTLRCSPRSGDLSVYWYQQSLDQGLQFLIQYYNGEERAKGNILERFSAQQFPDLHSELNLSSLELGDSALYFCASSPTGLHNEQFFGPGTRLTVL.

The chain joins TRBV7-2 to TRBJ2-2; the D gene is possibly TRBD1 (5 bases). Trimming took off 7 bases at V and 2 bases at J, with 20 bases between the two ends. This CDR3 has 17 residues. Germline-derived CDR1 and CDR2 are SGHTA and FQGNSA. CDR3 region: CASTYRPRQTNTGELFF. Here the CDR3 DNA reads TGTGCCAGCACCTACCGCCCGAGACAGACAAACACCGGGGAGCTGTTTTTT.

The chain links TRBV7-8 to TRBJ2-7; TRBD1 is a possible D gene (6 bases). Germline V CDR1 and CDR2: SGHVS, FQNEAQ. This CDR3 is built from 15 residues. V lost 5 bases to trimming and J lost 0 bases, with 14 bases between them. The CDR3 reads CASSPTGTTSYEQYV. The DNA of the CDR3 is TGTGCCAGCAGCCCTACCGGGACAACCTCCTACGAGCAGTACGTC.

The rearrangement uses TRBV2 and TRBJ1-1, with 7 bases that match TRBD1. Germline V gene sequence: CDR1 SNHLY, CDR2 FYNNEI. This CDR3 contains 13 residues. V lost 6 bases, J lost 1 base, and 2 bases stayed unmatched. CDR3 sequence reads: CASRGQPNTEAFF. Here the CDR3 DNA reads TGTGCCAGCAGGGGACAGCCGAACACTGAAGCTTTCTTT.

J is TRBJ1-3 and V is TRBV19; a possible D gene is TRBD1 (5 bases). This CDR3 is built from 14 residues. The V gene lost 8 bases and the J gene lost 4 bases, with 15 bases spanning the gap. Germline CDR1 is LNHDA and CDR2 is SQIVND (reference sequence). The CDR3, as DNA: TGTGCCAGTTTCCCTCAGGGAAGGGGAAACACCATATATTTT. Its protein is CASFPQGRGNTIYF.